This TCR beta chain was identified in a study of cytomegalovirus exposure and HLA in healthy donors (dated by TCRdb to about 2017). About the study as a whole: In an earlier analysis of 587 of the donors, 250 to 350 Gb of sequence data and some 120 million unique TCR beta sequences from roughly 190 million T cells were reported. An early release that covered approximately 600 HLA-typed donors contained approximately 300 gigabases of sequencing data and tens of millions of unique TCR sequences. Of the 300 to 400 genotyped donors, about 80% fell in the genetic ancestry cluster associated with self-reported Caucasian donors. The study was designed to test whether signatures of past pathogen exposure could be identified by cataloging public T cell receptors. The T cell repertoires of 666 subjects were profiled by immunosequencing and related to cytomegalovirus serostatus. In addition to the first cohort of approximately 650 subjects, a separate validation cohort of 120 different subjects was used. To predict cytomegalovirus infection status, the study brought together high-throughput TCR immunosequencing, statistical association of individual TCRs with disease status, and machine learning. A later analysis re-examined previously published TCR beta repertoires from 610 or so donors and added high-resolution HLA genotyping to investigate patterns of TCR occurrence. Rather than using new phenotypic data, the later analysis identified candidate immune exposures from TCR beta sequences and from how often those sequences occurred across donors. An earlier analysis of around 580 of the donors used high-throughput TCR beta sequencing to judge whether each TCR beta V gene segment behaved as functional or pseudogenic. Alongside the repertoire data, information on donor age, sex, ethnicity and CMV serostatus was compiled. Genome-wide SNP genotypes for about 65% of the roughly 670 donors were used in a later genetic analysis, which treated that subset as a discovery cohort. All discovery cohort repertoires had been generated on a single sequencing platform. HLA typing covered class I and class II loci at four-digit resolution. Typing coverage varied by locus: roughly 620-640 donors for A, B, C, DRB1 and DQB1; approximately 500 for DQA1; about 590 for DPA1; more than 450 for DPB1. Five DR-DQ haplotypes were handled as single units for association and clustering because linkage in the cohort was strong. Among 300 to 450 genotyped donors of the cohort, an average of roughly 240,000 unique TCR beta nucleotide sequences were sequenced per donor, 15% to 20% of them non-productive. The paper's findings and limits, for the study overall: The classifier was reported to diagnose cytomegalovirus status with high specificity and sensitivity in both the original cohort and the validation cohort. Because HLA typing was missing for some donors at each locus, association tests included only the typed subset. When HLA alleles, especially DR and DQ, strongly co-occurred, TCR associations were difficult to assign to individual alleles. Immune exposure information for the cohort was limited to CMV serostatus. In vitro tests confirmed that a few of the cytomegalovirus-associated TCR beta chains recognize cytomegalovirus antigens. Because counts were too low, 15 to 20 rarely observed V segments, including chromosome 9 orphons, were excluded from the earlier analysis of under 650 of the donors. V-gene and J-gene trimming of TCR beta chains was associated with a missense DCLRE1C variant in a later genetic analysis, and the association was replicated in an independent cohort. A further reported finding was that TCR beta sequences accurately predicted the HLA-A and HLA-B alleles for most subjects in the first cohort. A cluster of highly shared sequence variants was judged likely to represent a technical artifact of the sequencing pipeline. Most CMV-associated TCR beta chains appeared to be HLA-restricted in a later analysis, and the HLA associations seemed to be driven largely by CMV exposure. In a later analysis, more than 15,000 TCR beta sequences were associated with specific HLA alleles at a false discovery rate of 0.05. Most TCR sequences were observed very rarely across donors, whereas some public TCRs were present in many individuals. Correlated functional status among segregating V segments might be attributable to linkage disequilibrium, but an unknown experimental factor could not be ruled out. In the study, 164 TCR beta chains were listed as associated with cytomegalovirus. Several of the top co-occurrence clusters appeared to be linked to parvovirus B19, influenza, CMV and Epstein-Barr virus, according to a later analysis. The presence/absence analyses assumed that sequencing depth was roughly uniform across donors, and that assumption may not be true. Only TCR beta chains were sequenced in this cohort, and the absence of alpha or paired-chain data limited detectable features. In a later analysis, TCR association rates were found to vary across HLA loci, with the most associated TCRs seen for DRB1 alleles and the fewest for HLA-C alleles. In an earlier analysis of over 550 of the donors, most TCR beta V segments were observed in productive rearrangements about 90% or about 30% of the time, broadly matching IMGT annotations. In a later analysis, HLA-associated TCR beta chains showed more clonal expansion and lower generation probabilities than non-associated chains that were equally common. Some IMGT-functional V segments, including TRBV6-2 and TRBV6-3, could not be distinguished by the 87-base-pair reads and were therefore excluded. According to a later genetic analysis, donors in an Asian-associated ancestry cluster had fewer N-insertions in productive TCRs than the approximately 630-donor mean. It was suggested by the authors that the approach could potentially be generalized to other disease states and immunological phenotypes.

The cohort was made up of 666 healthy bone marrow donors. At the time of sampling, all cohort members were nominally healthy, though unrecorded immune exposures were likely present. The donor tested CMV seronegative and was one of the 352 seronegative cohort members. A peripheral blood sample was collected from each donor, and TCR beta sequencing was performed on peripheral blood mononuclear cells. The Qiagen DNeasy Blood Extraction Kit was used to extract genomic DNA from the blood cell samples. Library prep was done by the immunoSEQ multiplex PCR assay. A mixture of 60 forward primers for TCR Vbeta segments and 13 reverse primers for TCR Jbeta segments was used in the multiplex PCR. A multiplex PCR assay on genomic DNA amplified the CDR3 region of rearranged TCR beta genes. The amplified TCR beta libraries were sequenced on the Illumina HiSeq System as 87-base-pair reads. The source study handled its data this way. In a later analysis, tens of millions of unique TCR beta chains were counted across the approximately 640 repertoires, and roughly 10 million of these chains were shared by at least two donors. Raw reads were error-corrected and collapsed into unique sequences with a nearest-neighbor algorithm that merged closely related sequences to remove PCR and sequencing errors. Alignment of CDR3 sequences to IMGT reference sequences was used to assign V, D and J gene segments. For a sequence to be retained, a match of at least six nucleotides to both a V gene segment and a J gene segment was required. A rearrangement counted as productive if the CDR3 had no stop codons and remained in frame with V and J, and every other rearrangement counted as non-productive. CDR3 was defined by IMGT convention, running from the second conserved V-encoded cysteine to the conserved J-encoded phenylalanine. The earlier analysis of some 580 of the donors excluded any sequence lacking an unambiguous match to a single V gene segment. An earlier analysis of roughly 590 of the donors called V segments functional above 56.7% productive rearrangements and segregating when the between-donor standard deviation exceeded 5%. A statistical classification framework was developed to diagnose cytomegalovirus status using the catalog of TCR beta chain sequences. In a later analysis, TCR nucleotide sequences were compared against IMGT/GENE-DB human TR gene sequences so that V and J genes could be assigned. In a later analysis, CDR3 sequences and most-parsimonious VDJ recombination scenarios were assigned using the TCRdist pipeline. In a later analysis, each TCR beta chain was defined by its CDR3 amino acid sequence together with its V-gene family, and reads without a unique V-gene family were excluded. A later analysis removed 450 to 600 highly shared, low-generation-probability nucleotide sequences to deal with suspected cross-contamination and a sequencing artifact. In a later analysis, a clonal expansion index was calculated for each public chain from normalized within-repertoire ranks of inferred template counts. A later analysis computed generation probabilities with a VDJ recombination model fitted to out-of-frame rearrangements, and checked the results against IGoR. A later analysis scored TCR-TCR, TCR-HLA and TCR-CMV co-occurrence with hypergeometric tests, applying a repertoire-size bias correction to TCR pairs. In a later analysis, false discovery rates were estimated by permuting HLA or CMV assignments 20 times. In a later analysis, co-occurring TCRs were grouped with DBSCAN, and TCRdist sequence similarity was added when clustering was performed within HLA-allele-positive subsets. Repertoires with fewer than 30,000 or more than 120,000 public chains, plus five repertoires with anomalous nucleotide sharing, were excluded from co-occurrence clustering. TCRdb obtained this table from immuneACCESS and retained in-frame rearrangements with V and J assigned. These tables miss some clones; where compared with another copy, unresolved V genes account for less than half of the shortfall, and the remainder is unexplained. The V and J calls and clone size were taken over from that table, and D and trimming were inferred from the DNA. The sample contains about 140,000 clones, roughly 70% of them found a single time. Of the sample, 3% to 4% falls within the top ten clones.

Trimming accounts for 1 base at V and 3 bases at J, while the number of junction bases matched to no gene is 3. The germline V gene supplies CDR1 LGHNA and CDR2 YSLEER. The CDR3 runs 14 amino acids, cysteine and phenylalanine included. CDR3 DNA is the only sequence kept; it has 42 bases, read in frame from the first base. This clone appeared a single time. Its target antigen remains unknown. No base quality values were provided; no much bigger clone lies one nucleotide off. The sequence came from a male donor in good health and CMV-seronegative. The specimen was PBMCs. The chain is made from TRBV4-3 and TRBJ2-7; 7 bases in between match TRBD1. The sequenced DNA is TGCGCCAGCAGCCAAGGAACAGGGGTCTACGAGCAGTACTTC. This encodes CASSQGTGVYEQYF.